These 20 T cell receptor beta chains share one sample of origin, sequenced in a study of blood T cells in healthy people across ages. Primed by a sample-barcoded 5' primer and a J-beta primer mix, a second PCR proceeded for 7 to 11 cycles. TCRdb re-called the 5' RACE reads with MiXCR, one entry per CDR3 protein. Here the sample spans approximately 670,000 distinct CDR3 sequences, over 40% being singletons. The source material was blood. All receptors derive from an elderly man in good health.

On this clonotype: The junction differs from germline at one of its ends, possibly a read error. The chain is built from TRBV4-2 and TRBJ2-1, with 12 bases fitting TRBD2. Per germline, CDR1 LGHNA and CDR2 YNFKEQ. The CDR3 extends over 15 amino acids. CDR3 in DNA: TGTACCAGCAGCCAAGGTGGACTAGCGGGAAGTGAGCAGTTCTTC. Translating it yields CTSSQGGLAGSEQFF.

The V gene is TRBV6-2 or TRBV6-3, the J gene TRBJ2-3, with D unresolved. Germline V CDR1 and CDR2: MNHEY, SVGEGT. CDR3 size: 12 residues. Trimming stripped 6 bases from V and 7 bases from J, with 11 bases between. CDR3 in DNA: TGTGCCAGCAGCCCTGACACCTATACGCAGTATTTT. As protein: CASSPDTYTQYF.

The gene calls are TRBV7-2 and TRBJ2-4, with 8 nucleotides matching TRBD2. This CDR3 is 13 amino acids long. Germline-derived CDR1 and CDR2 are SGHTA and FQGNSA. With V trimmed by 1 base and J by 15 bases, 8 bases remained unmatched. CDR3: CASSLGRGGGSYF. The CDR3 bases are TGTGCCAGCAGCTTAGGTCGGGGGGGCGGTTCGTACTTC. Full variable domain (remainder filled in from reference TRBV7-2 and TRBJ2-4): GAGVSQSPSNKVTEKGKDVELRCDPISGHTALYWYRQSLGQGLEFLIYFQGNSAPDKSGLPSDRFSAERTGGSVSTLTIQRTQQEDSAVYLCASSLGRGGGSYFGAGTRLSVL.

The chain is built from TRBV6-1 and TRBJ2-5; 13 bases map to TRBD2. The germline V gene has CDR1 MNHNS and CDR2 SASEGT. Trimming cost V 8 bases and J 2 bases; bases outside gene matches: 8. The CDR3 runs to 16 residues. CDR3 in DNA: TGTGCCAGCTCGACTAGCGGGAGGTGGAGGCAAGAGACCCAGTACTTC. Translation gives CASSTSGRWRQETQYF.

The chain joins TRBV7-7 to TRBJ2-7, with 7 bases fitting TRBD2. The ends lost 0 bases at V and 3 bases at J; junction bases unmatched: 2. This CDR3 has 14 amino acids. Germline assignment: CDR1 SSHAT and CDR2 FNYEAQ (reference sequence). CDR3 residues: CASSLAASGYEQYF. The CDR3 DNA sequence: TGTGCCAGCAGCTTAGCGGCTAGCGGCTACGAGCAGTACTTC.

On this clonotype itself: A much bigger clone sits one base away, suggesting this may be a read error. This chain joins TRBV20-1 and TRBJ1-2; 7 nucleotides match TRBD1. Germline V lookup: CDR1 DFQATT, CDR2 SNEGSKA (reference sequence). This CDR3 spans 14 amino acids. CDR3 in DNA: TGCGGTGCTAGACGGCAGGGGGCTAACTATGGCTACACCTTC. Translated, it gives CGARRQGANYGYTF.

The chain employs TRBV7-2 and TRBJ1-6; D uncertain. Trimming pared 7 bases from V and 9 bases from J, leaving 16 bases between. The V gene's germline CDR1 is SGHTA and CDR2 FQGNSA. This CDR3 has 14 residues. For the CDR3, the DNA is TGTGCCAGCAACCCTATAGGGTCCGGTTCACCCCTCCACTTT. Protein sequence: CASNPIGSGSPLHF.

This chain joins TRBV15 and TRBJ1-1; the D is unclear. CDR3 length: 14 amino acids. CDR1 LNHNV and CDR2 YYDKDF come from the germline V gene (reference sequence). The V and J ends lost 4 bases and 5 bases respectively, with 14 bases between them. The CDR3 DNA is TGTGCCACCAGCAAATCCCCCGAGGAGACTGAAGCTTTCTTT. It specifies CATSKSPEETEAFF.

Only a few counts were recorded for this clonotype. The chain combines TRBV6-2 or TRBV6-3 with TRBJ2-6; TRBD2 agrees at 8 bases. V gave up 7 bases and J gave up 0 bases; unmatched junction bases: 8. The V gene's germline CDR1 is MNHEY and CDR2 SVGEGT. The CDR3 has 17 residues. In DNA form, the CDR3 reads TGTGCCAGCACCTCCACTAGCGGTCTCTCTGGGGCCAACGTCCTGACTTTC. Residues: CASTSTSGLSGANVLTF.

This chain links TRBV20-1 with TRBJ1-5, with 7 bases fitting TRBD1. Looked up from germline, CDR1 is DFQATT and CDR2 is SNEGSKA (reference sequence). The CDR3 runs 15 residues. V lost 0 bases, J lost 6 bases, and 8 bases stayed unmatched. CDR3 in amino acids: CSAREGRGQVQPQHF. The CDR3 bases are TGCAGTGCTAGAGAGGGAAGGGGGCAGGTTCAGCCCCAGCATTTT.

The genes are TRBV2 and TRBJ2-5; D not resolved. The germline gives CDR1 SNHLY, CDR2 FYNNEI. CDR3 size: 14 residues. V lost 3 bases to trimming and J lost 5 bases, with 13 bases between them. CDR3 amino acids: CASSDLRGIETQYF. Here the CDR3 DNA reads TGTGCCAGCAGTGATTTGAGAGGAATCGAGACCCAGTACTTC.

The chain uses TRBV2 and TRBJ2-1; 8 nucleotides match TRBD2. The closer fit of TRBJ2-7 to the DNA end suggests the J call may be wrong. CDR1 and CDR2 (germline): SNHLY, FYNNEI. This CDR3 has 15 residues. This CDR3 is CASSELGGGYNEQYF. CDR3 bases: TGTGCCAGCAGTGAACTCGGGGGGGGTTACAATGAGCAGTACTTC.

This clonotype was seen only once. This rearrangement joins TRBV6-2 or TRBV6-3 to TRBJ2-5, with D uncertain. The CDR3 spans 13 residues. Trimming left V 8 bases short and J 1 base short, with 11 bases between. In germline, CDR1 is MNHEY, CDR2 SVGEGT. CDR3 nucleotide sequence: TGTGCCAGCCAAAACGGTGGCCAAGAGACCCAGTACTTC. Amino acids: CASQNGGQETQYF.

The chain couples TRBV20-1 to TRBJ2-5; TRBD2 matches at 14 bases. This CDR3 is built from 14 residues. The germline gives CDR1 DFQATT, CDR2 SNEGSKA (reference sequence). The J segment lost 11 bases and the V segment lost 7 bases, leaving 12 bases of the junction unmatched. The CDR3 DNA reads as TGCAGTGTCTCTGGCCCGGGACTAGCGGGGGAACAGTACTTC. As protein: CSVSGPGLAGEQYF.

This clonotype was seen a few times. V and J are TRBV3-1 and TRBJ2-6; D ambiguous. Germline V gene lookup returns CDR1 LGHDT and CDR2 YNNKEL (reference sequence). The CDR3 extends over 17 amino acids. Trimming took off 1 base at V and 0 bases at J, with 10 bases between the two ends. Written as DNA, the CDR3 is TGTGCCAGCAGCCAAGTCGAGGTAGGCTCTGGGGCCAACGTCCTGACTTTC. This translates into CASSQVEVGSGANVLTF.

This clonotype was found many times. The J gene is TRBJ2-3, the V gene TRBV4-3; D remains ambiguous. Trimming pared 0 bases from V and 2 bases from J, leaving 9 bases between. The CDR3 spans 15 residues. Germline values: CDR1 LGHNA, CDR2 YSLEER. The CDR3 DNA follows: TGCGCCAGCAGCCAAGACAGGAACCCCACAGATACGCAGTATTTT. Its translation: CASSQDRNPTDTQYF.

The table lists this clonotype with a few counts. J is TRBJ2-3 and V is TRBV7-2, with D possibly called TRBD1 or TRBD2 (6 bases each). The CDR3 has 15 amino acids. Trimming removed 5 bases at V and 3 bases at J, with 15 bases between. Germline CDR1 and CDR2: SGHTA and FQGNSA. The CDR3 protein is CASSPHRAGTDTQYF. The CDR3 nucleotides read TGTGCCAGCAGCCCACACAGGGCGGGGACAGATACGCAGTATTTT. Full variable domain (rest looked up from reference TRBV7-2 and TRBJ2-3): GAGVSQSPSNKVTEKGKDVELRCDPISGHTALYWYRQSLGQGLEFLIYFQGNSAPDKSGLPSDRFSAERTGGSVSTLTIQRTQQEDSAVYLCASSPHRAGTDTQYFGPGTRLTVL.

In its sample, this clonotype was seen many times. This sequence joins TRBV2 and TRBJ2-5, with D possibly TRBD2 on 5 matching bases. Germline lookup yields CDR1 SNHLY and CDR2 FYNNEI. Trimming cost V 4 bases and J 4 bases, with 10 bases left between them. The CDR3 is made up of 13 amino acids. CDR3 nucleotides: TGTGCCAGCAGTGGACGGGGAACAGAGACCCAGTACTTC. This codes for CASSGRGTETQYF.

This clonotype was observed a handful of times. The chain's CDR3 is CASSKGQGRTEAFF. CDR3 DNA sequence: TGTGCCAGCAGCAAGGGACAGGGGAGGACTGAAGCTTTCTTT. The chain uses TRBV7-2 and TRBJ1-1; 10 bases are shared with TRBD1. With 5 bases clipped from V and 5 bases from J, the junction kept 5 bases outside the gene matches. Germline V gene sequence: CDR1 SGHTA, CDR2 FQGNSA. The CDR3 totals 14 residues.

V gene TRBV7-2 combines with J gene TRBJ2-3, with 7 bases matching TRBD1. The V gene's germline CDR1 is SGHTA and CDR2 FQGNSA. The CDR3 covers 15 residues. The trim removed 4 bases at V and 2 bases at J, leaving 6 bases unmatched. DNA for the CDR3: TGTGCCAGCAGCTCCGGGACAGCCTTCACAGATACGCAGTATTTT. Translation gives CASSSGTAFTDTQYF.